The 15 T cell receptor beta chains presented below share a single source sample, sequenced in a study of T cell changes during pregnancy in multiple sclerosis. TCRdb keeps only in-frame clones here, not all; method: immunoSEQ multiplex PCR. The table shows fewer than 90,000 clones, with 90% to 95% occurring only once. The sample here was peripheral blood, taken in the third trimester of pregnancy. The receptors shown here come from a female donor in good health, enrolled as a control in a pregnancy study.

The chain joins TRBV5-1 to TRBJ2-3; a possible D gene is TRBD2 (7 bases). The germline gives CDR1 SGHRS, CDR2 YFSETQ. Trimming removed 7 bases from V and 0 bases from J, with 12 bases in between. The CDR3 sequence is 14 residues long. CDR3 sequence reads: CASGGGGSTDTQYF. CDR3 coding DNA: TGCGCCAGCGGGGGCGGGGGTAGCACAGATACGCAGTATTTT.

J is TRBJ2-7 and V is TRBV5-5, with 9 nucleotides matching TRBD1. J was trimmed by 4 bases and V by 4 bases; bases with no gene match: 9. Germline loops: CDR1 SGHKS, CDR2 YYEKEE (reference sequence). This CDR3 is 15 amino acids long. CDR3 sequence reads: CASSRPGQGGYEQYF. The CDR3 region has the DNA TGTGCCAGCAGCCGGCCGGGACAGGGTGGATACGAGCAGTACTTC.

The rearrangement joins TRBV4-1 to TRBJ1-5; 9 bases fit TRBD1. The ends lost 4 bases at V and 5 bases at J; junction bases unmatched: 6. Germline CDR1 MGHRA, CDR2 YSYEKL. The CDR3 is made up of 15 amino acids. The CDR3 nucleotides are TGCGCCAGCAGCCTCCGACAGGGGGGGGATCAGCCCCAGCATTTT. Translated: CASSLRQGGDQPQHF.

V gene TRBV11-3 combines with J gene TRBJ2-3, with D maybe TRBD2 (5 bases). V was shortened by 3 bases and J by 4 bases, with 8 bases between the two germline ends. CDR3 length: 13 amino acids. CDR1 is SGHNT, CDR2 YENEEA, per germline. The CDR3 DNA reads TGTGCCAGCAGCTTTCAGAGGGCAGATACGCAGTATTTT. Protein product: CASSFQRADTQYF. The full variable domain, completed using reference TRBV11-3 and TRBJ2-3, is EAGVVQSPRYKIIEKKQPVAFWCNPISGHNTLYWYLQNLGQGPELLIRYENEEAVDDSQLPKDRFSAERLKGVDSTLKIQPAELGDSAVYLCASSFQRADTQYFGPGTRLTVL.

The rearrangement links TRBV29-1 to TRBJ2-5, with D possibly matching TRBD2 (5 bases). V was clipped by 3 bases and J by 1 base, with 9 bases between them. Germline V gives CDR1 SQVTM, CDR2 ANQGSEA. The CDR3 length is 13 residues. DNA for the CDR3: TGCAGCGTTGACGGGGAAATCCAAGAGACCCAGTACTTC. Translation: CSVDGEIQETQYF.

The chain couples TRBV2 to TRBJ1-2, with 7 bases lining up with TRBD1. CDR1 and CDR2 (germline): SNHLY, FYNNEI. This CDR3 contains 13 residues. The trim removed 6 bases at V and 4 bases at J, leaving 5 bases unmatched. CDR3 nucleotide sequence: TGTGCCAGCAGGGTGACAGGGATCTATGGCTACACCTTC. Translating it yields CASRVTGIYGYTF.

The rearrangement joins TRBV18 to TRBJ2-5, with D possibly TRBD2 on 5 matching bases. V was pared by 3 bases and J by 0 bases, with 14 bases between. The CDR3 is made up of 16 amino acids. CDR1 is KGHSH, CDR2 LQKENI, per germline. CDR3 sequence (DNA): TGTGCCAGCTCACCCCCGGGATCCCTTTACCAAGAGACCCAGTACTTC. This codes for CASSPPGSLYQETQYF.

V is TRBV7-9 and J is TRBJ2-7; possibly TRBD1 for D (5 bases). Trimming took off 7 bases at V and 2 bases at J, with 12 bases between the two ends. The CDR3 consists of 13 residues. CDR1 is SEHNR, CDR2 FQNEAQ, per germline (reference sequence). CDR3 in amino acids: CASTDGQTYEQYF. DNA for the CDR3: TGTGCCAGCACCGACGGACAAACCTACGAGCAGTACTTC.

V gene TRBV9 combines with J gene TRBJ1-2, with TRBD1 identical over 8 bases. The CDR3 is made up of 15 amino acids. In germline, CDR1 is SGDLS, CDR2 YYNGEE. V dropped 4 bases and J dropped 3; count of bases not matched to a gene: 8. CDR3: CASSLQTGGYYGYTF. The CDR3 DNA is TGTGCCAGCAGCTTACAAACAGGGGGGTACTATGGCTACACCTTC.

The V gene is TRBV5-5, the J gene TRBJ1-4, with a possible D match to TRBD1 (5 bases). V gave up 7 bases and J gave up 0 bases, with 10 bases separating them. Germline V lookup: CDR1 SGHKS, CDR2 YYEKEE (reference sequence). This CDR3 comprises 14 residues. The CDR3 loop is CASRAGPTNEKLFF. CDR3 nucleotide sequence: TGTGCCAGCCGTGCGGGGCCAACTAATGAAAAACTGTTTTTT.

CDR3 residues: CASSLDAGTQYF. The CDR3 bases are TGTGCCAGCAGCTTGGATGCGGGTACGCAGTATTTT. This chain uses TRBV5-4 with TRBJ2-3, with D possibly matching TRBD2 (5 bases). Trimming left V 0 bases short and J 8 bases short, with 7 bases between. CDR3 length: 12 amino acids. Germline V gene data show CDR1 as SGHNT and CDR2 as YYREEE (reference sequence).

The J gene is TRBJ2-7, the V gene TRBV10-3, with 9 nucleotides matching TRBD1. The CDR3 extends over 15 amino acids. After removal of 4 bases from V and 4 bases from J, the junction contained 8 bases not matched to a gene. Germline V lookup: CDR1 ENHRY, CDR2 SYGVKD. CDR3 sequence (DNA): TGTGCCATCAGTGCACAGGGGGCCGGAGAATACGAGCAGTACTTC. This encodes CAISAQGAGEYEQYF.

The CDR3 DNA reads TGTGCCAGCAGTTACCCCGAGGTTAGCTCCTACAATGAGCAGTTCTTC. Translation gives CASSYPEVSSYNEQFF. The rearrangement joins TRBV6-6 to TRBJ2-1; no firm D call. V was pared by 2 bases and J by 0 bases, with 11 bases between. The CDR3 consists of 16 residues. The germline V gene has CDR1 MNHNY and CDR2 SVGAGI (reference sequence).

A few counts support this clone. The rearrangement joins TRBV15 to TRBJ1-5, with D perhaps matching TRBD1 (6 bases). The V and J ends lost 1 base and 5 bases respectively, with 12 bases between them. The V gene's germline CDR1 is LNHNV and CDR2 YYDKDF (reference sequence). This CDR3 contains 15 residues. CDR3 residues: CATSRGAGGHQPQHF. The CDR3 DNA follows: TGTGCCACCAGCAGAGGCGCGGGGGGGCATCAGCCCCAGCATTTT.

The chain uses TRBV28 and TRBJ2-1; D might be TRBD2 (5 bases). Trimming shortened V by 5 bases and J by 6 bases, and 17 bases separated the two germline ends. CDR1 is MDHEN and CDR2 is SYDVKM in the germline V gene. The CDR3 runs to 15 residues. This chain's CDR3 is CASSQLEETGNEQFF. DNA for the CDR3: TGTGCCAGCAGTCAATTGGAGGAAACCGGCAATGAGCAGTTCTTC.